Following are 20 T cell receptor beta chains from one sample sequenced in a study of cytomegalovirus exposure and HLA in healthy donors. PCR primers comprised 60 Vbeta and 13 Jbeta primers. The table came from immunoSEQ multiplex PCR; TCRdb's copy has only in-frame clones and leaves some out. Here the sample spans some 200,000 clones, 70% to 85% being singletons. The sample was PBMCs. Receptors were obtained from a boy aged 2 to 9 in good health and CMV-seronegative.

A note on this clone: A read error may produce the germline difference seen at one junction end. V gene TRBV7-7 combines with J gene TRBJ2-6, with no clear D. Germline loops: CDR1 SSHAT, CDR2 FNYEAQ (reference sequence). The CDR3 runs 18 residues. In DNA form, the CDR3 reads TGTGCTAGCAGCTTGCCAGAGGTGGGTACCTCTGGGGCCAACGTCCTGACTTTC. Its translation is CASSLPEVGTSGANVLTF.

The chain links TRBV4-3 to TRBJ2-3; TRBD2 agrees at 8 bases. This CDR3 contains 16 residues. V lost 0 bases to trimming and J lost 1 base; unmatched junction nucleotides: 3. Per germline, CDR1 LGHNA and CDR2 YSLEER. This CDR3 is CASSQDYGGGTDTQYF. The CDR3 DNA reads as TGCGCCAGCAGCCAAGATTACGGGGGGGGCACAGATACGCAGTATTTT.

The J gene is TRBJ2-1, the V gene TRBV5-1, with D possibly TRBD2 on 5 matching bases. Per germline, CDR1 SGHRS and CDR2 YFSETQ. The CDR3 length is 11 residues. V dropped 1 base and J dropped 10 bases, with 6 bases sitting between them. The CDR3 bases are TGCGCCAGCAGCTTGAGAGGGGAGCAGTTCTTC. Translating it yields CASSLRGEQFF.

V and J are TRBV6-5 and TRBJ1-6; 9 positions agree with TRBD1. The CDR3 extends over 13 amino acids. The germline CDR1 and CDR2 sequences are MNHEY and SVGAGI. V shed 2 bases, J shed 10 bases, and the junction held 0 bases outside the gene matches. CDR3 amino acids: CASSYGTGSPLHF. For the CDR3, the DNA is TGTGCCAGCAGTTACGGGACAGGGTCACCCCTCCACTTT.

The chain joins TRBV19 to TRBJ2-3; D perhaps matches TRBD1 (6 bases). Trimming removed 0 bases from V and 12 bases from J, with 28 bases in between. Germline V gene sequence: CDR1 LNHDA, CDR2 SQIVND (reference sequence). This CDR3 is built from 18 residues. In DNA, the CDR3 is TGTGCCAGTAGTATAGATCCGAGAGGGGGATCATCAGCAAACCCCCAGTATTTT. Translated, it gives CASSIDPRGGSSANPQYF. Complete variable domain (other parts from reference TRBV19 and TRBJ2-3): DGGITQSPKYLFRKEGQNVTLSCEQNLNHDAMYWYRQDPGQGLRLIYYSQIVNDFQKGDIAEGYSVSREKKESFPLTVTSAQKNPTAFYLCASSIDPRGGSSANPQYFGPGTRLTVL.

In its sample, this clone was seen a few times. V gene TRBV5-4 combines with J gene TRBJ1-2; 7 bases map to TRBD1. The CDR3 extends over 14 amino acids. J gave up 4 bases and V 2 bases, and 5 bases lay outside the gene matches. Germline V lookup: CDR1 SGHNT, CDR2 YYREEE (reference sequence). CDR3 protein: CASSLGTAGYGYTF. Here the CDR3 DNA reads TGTGCCAGCAGCTTAGGGACAGCAGGCTATGGCTACACCTTC.

The V call is TRBV27, the J call TRBJ2-7; 10 nucleotides line up with TRBD1. Germline lookup yields CDR1 MNHEY and CDR2 SMNVEV (reference sequence). V shed 6 bases, J shed 5 bases, and the junction held 10 bases outside the gene matches. This CDR3 contains 15 residues. CDR3 sequence: CASSRGWDRGHEQYF. DNA of the CDR3: TGTGCCAGCAGCCGTGGTTGGGACAGGGGTCACGAGCAGTACTTC.

J is TRBJ2-2 and V is TRBV6-6; D is uncertain. The ends were cut back, 5 bases at V and 8 bases at J, with 6 bases in the middle. CDR1 and CDR2 (germline): MNHNY, SVGAGI (reference sequence). CDR3 length: 11 amino acids. The chain's CDR3 is CASSTQGELFF. DNA for the CDR3: TGTGCCAGCAGTACCCAGGGGGAGCTGTTTTTT.

The chain employs TRBV4-2 and TRBJ2-1; the D gene is possibly TRBD2 (5 bases). The length of the CDR3 is 14 residues. In germline, CDR1 is LGHNA, CDR2 YNFKEQ. V lost 3 bases and J lost 7, with 13 bases in between. CDR3 in DNA: TGTGCCAGCAGCCAGCCTGGGCTAGCAAATGAGCAGTTCTTC. This encodes CASSQPGLANEQFF.

Comments on this clone: Compared with germline, one end of the junction differs, possibly owing to a read error. The rearrangement links TRBV5-4 to TRBJ1-3, with D perhaps matching TRBD1 (5 bases). CDR3 length: 15 residues. Germline V gene lookup returns CDR1 SGHNT and CDR2 YYREEE (reference sequence). As DNA, the CDR3 is TGTGCCAGCAGTCACTCCTATGGGGCTGGTAACACCATATATTTT. Translated, it gives CASSHSYGAGNTIYF.

V and J are TRBV9 and TRBJ1-2; TRBD1 matches at 8 bases. V was clipped by 0 bases and J by 8 bases; unmatched bases: 12. This CDR3 has 16 residues. CDR1 and CDR2 (germline): SGDLS, YYNGEE. In nucleotides, the CDR3 is TGTGCCAGCAGCGTAGACCCCCAAGCAGGGGGCTGGGGCTACACCTTC. Translated: CASSVDPQAGGWGYTF.

The chain links TRBV19 to TRBJ2-7, with 8 bases aligning to TRBD1. CDR1 LNHDA and CDR2 SQIVND come from the germline V gene (reference sequence). The ends lost 6 bases at V and 3 bases at J; junction bases unmatched: 7. The CDR3 is 14 amino acids. CDR3 sequence reads: CASSHRDRNYEQYF. In DNA, the CDR3 is TGTGCCAGTAGCCACCGGGACAGGAACTACGAGCAGTACTTC.

The chain employs TRBV2 and TRBJ1-2; tentatively, D is TRBD1 (5 bases). Per germline, CDR1 SNHLY and CDR2 FYNNEI. There are 13 residues in the CDR3. V lost 3 bases and J lost 4, with 9 bases in between. The CDR3 loop is CASSEGGRYGYTF. CDR3 nucleotide sequence: TGTGCCAGCAGTGAGGGGGGTCGCTATGGCTACACCTTC.

The genes are TRBV5-4 and TRBJ2-2; tentative D call: TRBD1 (6 bases). The V end was cut by 0 bases, the J end by 1 base, with 13 bases between. This CDR3 is 17 amino acids long. Germline V gene data show CDR1 as SGHNT and CDR2 as YYREEE (reference sequence). In DNA form, the CDR3 reads TGTGCCAGCAGCTTGGGCCCAGGGGTCCAGAACACCGGGGAGCTGTTTTTT. It specifies CASSLGPGVQNTGELFF.

The gene calls are TRBV7-2 and TRBJ2-1; TRBD2 matches at 10 bases. Germline V gene data show CDR1 as SGHTA and CDR2 as FQGNSA. The CDR3 is 15 residues long. The J segment lost 4 bases and the V segment lost 5 bases, leaving 5 bases of the junction unmatched. CDR3 nucleotide sequence: TGTGCCAGCAGCCGCGGACTAGCGGTATACAATGAGCAGTTCTTC. Residues: CASSRGLAVYNEQFF.

The V and J genes are TRBV15 and TRBJ2-1; D might be TRBD1 (6 bases). V gave up 6 bases and J gave up 7 bases, with 19 bases separating them. Looked up from germline, CDR1 is LNHNV and CDR2 is YYDKDF (reference sequence). The CDR3 is 15 amino acids. The CDR3 loop is CATSKRWLRGNEQFF. As DNA, the CDR3 is TGTGCCACCAGTAAGAGGTGGCTTAGGGGGAATGAGCAGTTCTTC.

The gene calls are TRBV25-1 and TRBJ1-2, with no clear D. The germline gives CDR1 MGHDK, CDR2 SYGVNS. The CDR3 totals 14 residues. Trimming pared 0 bases from V and 7 bases from J, leaving 12 bases between. CDR3 DNA sequence: TGTGCCAGCAGTGAATATATAGGAGGGTCTGGCTACACCTTC. Amino acid sequence: CASSEYIGGSGYTF.

The rearrangement uses TRBV29-1 and TRBJ2-5; TRBD1 is a possible D gene (6 bases). The J call is doubtful: the DNA matches TRBJ2-7 better. This CDR3 region has 12 residues. Germline V gene sequence: CDR1 SQVTM, CDR2 ANQGSEA. Here the CDR3 reads CSDGQSSYEQYF. In DNA form, the CDR3 reads TGCAGCGACGGACAGAGCTCCTACGAGCAGTACTTC.

This chain links TRBV10-3 with TRBJ2-5; D perhaps matches TRBD1 (6 bases). The CDR3 covers 16 residues. Trimming took 6 bases from V and 0 from J, leaving 17 bases between them. CDR1 and CDR2 from the germline V gene are ENHRY and SYGVKD. The CDR3: CAIRDHTGQHQETQYF. The CDR3 DNA follows: TGTGCCATCAGGGACCACACTGGACAGCACCAAGAGACCCAGTACTTC.

This chain uses TRBV7-8 with TRBJ1-1; 7 bases agree with TRBD1. The length of the CDR3 is 15 residues. From germline, CDR1 is SGHVS and CDR2 FQNEAQ. Germline trimming cut 2 bases from V and 1 base from J; bases unmatched to any gene: 4. The CDR3 spells CASSLFGQENTEAFF. CDR3 DNA: TGTGCCAGCAGCTTATTCGGACAGGAGAACACTGAAGCTTTCTTT.